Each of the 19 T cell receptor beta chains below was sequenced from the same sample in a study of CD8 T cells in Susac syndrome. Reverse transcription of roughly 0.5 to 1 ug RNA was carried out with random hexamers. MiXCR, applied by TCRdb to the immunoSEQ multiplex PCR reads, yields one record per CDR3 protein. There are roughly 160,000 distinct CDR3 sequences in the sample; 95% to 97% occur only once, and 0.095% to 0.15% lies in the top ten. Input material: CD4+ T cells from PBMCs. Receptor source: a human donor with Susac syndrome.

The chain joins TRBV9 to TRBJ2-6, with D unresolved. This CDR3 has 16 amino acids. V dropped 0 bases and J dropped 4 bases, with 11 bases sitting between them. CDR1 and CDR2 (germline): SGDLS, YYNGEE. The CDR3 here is CASSVATDGGANVLTF. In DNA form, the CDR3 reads TGTGCCAGCAGCGTAGCTACCGACGGCGGGGCCAACGTCCTGACTTTC.

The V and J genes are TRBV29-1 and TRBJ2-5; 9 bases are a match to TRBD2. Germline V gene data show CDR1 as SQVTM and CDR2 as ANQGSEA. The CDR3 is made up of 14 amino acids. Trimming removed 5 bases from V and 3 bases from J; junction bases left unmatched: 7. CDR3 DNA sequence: TGCAGCGTTAATGCGGGGGGGGCGAAAGAGACCCAGTACTTC. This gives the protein CSVNAGGAKETQYF.

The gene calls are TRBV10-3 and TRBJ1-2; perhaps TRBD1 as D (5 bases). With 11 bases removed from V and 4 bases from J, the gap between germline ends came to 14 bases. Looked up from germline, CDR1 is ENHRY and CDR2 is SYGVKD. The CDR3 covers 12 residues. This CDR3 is CASTGGIYGYTF. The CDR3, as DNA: TGTGCCTCGACGGGGGGGATCTATGGCTACACCTTC.

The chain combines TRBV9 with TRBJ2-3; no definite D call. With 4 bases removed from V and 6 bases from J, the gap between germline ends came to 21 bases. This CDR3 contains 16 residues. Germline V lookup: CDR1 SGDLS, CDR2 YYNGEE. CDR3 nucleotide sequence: TGTGCCAGCAGCCTGCGACATTCCGGAGTGGGGGATACGCAGTATTTT. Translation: CASSLRHSGVGDTQYF.

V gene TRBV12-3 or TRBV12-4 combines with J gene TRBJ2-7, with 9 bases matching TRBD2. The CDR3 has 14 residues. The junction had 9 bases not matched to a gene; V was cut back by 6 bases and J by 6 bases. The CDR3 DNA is TGTGCCAGCAGCTTTGCCGGGACTAGCCCCGAGCAGTACTTC. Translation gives CASSFAGTSPEQYF.

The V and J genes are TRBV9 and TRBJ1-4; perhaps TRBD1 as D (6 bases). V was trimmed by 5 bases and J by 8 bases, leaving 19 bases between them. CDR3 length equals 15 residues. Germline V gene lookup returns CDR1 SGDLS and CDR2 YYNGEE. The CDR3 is CASSGGHPRGEKLFF. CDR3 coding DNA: TGTGCCAGCAGTGGGGGACATCCCAGGGGCGAAAAACTGTTTTTT.

The CDR3 region has the DNA TGTGCCAGCAGCCTAGGTAAGGCGGCTTTCTTT. It translates to CASSLGKAAFF. V usage is TRBV7-2 and J usage is TRBJ1-1; D unresolved. The CDR3 consists of 11 residues. Germline loops: CDR1 SGHTA, CDR2 FQGNSA. Trimming took off 5 bases at V and 11 bases at J, with 12 bases between the two ends.

The CDR3 DNA is TGTGCCAGCAGTCCCGGGACTCACATCACAGATACGCAGTATTTT. Its protein product is CASSPGTHITDTQYF. The V call is TRBV12-3 or TRBV12-4, the J call TRBJ2-3; D is perhaps TRBD2 (6 bases). The ends were cut back, 5 bases at V and 2 bases at J, with 14 bases in the middle. This CDR3 spans 15 amino acids.

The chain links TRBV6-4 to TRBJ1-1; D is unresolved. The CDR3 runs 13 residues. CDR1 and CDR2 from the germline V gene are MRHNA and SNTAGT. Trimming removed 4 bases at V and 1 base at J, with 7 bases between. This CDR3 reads CASSVGSNTEAFF. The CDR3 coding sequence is TGTGCCAGCAGTGTAGGGTCGAACACTGAAGCTTTCTTT.

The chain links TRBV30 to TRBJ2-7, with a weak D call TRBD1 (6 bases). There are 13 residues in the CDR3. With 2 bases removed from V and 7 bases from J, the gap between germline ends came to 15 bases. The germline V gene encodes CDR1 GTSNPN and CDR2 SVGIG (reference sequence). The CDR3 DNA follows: TGTGCCTGGAGTTACACCCGACAGGAAGAGCAGTACTTC. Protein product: CAWSYTRQEEQYF.

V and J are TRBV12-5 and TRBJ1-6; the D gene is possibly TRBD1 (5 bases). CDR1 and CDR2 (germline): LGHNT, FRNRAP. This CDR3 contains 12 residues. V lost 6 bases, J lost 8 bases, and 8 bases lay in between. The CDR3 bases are TGTGCTAGTGGCAGGGACGATTCACCCCTCCACTTT. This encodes CASGRDDSPLHF. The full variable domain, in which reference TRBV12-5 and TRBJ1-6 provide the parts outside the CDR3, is DARVTQTPRHKVTEMGQEVTMRCQPILGHNTVFWYRQTMMQGLELLAYFRNRAPLDDSGMPKDRFSAEMPDATLATLKIQPSEPRDSAVYFCASGRDDSPLHFGNGTRLTVT.

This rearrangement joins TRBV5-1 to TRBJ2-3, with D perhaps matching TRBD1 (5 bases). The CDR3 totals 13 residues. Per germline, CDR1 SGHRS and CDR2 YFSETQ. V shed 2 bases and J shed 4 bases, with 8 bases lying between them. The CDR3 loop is CASSFDSPDTQYF. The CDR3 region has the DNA TGCGCCAGCAGCTTTGACAGTCCAGATACGCAGTATTTT.

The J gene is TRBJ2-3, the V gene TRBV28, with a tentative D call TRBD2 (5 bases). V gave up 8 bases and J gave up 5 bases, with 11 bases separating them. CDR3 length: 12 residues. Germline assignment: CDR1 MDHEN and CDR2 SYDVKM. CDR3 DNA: TGTGCCAGCGGCCTGGGGAGAGATACGCAGTATTTT. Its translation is CASGLGRDTQYF. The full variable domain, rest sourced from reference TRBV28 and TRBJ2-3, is DVKVTQSSRYLVKRTGEKVFLECVQDMDHENMFWYRQDPGLGLRLIYFSYDVKMKEKGDIPEGYSVSREKKERFSLILESASTNQTSMYLCASGLGRDTQYFGPGTRLTVL.

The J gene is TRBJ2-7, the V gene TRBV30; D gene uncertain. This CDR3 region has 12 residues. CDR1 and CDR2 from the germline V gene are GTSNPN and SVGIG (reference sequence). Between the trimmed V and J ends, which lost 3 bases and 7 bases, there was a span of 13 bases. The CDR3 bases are TGTGCCTGGAGACCCCCGGGCGGAGAGCAGTACTTC. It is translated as CAWRPPGGEQYF.

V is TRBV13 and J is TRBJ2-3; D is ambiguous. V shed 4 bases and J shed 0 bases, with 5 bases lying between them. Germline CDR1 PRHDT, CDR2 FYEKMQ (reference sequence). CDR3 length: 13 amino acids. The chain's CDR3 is CASSSISTDTQYF. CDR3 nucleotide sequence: TGTGCCAGCAGCTCGATTAGCACAGATACGCAGTATTTT.

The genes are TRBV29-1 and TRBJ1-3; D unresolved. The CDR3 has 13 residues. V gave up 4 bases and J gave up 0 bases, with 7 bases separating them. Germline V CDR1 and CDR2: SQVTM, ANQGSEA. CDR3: CSVVRLSGNTIYF. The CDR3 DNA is TGCAGCGTTGTCCGACTCTCTGGAAACACCATATATTTT.

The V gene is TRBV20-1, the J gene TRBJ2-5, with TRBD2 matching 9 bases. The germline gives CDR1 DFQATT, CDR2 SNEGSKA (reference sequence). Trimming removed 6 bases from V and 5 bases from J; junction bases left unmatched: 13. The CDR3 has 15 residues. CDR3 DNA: TGCAGTGCAGCCCGGTCGGCGGGAGGGCCGGAGACCCAGTACTTC. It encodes CSAARSAGGPETQYF.

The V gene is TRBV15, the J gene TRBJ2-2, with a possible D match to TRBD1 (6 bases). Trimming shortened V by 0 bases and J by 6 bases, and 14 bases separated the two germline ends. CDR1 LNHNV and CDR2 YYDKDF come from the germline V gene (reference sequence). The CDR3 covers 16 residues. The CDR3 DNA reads TGTGCCACCAGCAGAGAAACAGGGAATTTAGCCGGGGAGCTGTTTTTT. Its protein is CATSRETGNLAGELFF. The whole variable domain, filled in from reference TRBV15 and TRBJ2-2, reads DAMVIQNPRYQVTQFGKPVTLSCSQTLNHNVMYWYQQKSSQAPKLLFHYYDKDFNNEADTPDNFQSRRPNTSFCFLDIRSPGLGDTAMYLCATSRETGNLAGELFFGEGSRLTVL.

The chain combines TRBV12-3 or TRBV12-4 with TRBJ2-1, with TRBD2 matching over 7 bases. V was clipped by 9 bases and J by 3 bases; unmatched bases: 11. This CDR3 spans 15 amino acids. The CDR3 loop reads CASRWRLADYNEQFF. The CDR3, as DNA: TGTGCCAGTCGCTGGCGGCTAGCGGACTACAATGAGCAGTTCTTC.